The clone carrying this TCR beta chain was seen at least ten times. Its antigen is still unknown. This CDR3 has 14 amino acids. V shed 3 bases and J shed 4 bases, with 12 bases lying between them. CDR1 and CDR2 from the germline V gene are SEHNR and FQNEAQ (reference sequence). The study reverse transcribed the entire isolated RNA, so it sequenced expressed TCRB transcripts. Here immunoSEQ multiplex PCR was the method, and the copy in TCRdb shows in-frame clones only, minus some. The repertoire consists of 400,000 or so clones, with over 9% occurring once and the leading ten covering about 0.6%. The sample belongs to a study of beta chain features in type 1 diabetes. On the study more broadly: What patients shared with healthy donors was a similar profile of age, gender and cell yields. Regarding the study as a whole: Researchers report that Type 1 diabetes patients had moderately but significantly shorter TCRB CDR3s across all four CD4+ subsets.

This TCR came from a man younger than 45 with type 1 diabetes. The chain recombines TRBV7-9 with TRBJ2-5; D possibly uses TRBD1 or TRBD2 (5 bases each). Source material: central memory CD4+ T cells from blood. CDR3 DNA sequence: TGTGCCAGCAGCTTCTCCGGGACCGGAGAGACCCAGTACTTC. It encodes CASSFSGTGETQYF.